This T cell receptor (beta chain) was recovered during a study of cytomegalovirus exposure and HLA in healthy donors. Trimming at V came to 6 bases and at J to 5 bases, leaving 10 bases not matched to a gene. In germline, CDR1 is MNHEY, CDR2 SVGAGI. The CDR3 contains 14 residues. A remark on this clone: Its antigen is still unknown.

Amplification used 60 Vbeta primers and 13 Jbeta primers. Only in-frame clones appear in the TCRdb table, and some are missing; sequencing was by immunoSEQ multiplex PCR. The sample lists about 180,000 clones, 75% to 85% seen once, with approximately 1.5% in the top ten. Findings and limits, study-wide: Later work associated 16,951 TCR beta sequences with HLA alleles at 0.05 false discovery rate.

Sequenced sample: PBMCs. The sequence was obtained from a woman in her twenties or thirties in good health and CMV-seropositive. The J gene is TRBJ2-7, the V gene TRBV6-5; 7 bases fit TRBD2. The CDR3 here is CASRLAWARDEQYF. The CDR3 nucleotides read TGTGCCAGCAGACTAGCGTGGGCGAGGGACGAGCAGTACTTC.